This entry concerns a single T cell receptor (beta chain). This record comes from a study of T cell clonotyping in hematopoietic cell transplantation. Using immunoSEQ multiplex PCR, the repertoire was profiled, and TCRdb retains in-frame clones only, with some absent. The sample has 13,000 to 15,000 clones; around 98% are singletons. Trimming took 3 bases from V and 0 from J, leaving 21 bases between them. Looked up from germline, CDR1 is SGHNT and CDR2 is YENEEA. This CDR3 is 20 amino acids long. This TCR came from a female patient in her fifties who had an allogeneic stem cell transplant from an unrelated donor, so T cells may come from the graft donor. Some clones in this sample may be carry-over from other donors' samples. Material: peripheral blood mononuclear cells, obtained 30 days after allogeneic stem cell transplant. The chain employs TRBV11-3 and TRBJ2-6, with D possibly TRBD1 on 5 matching bases. The CDR3 reads CASSFWSGPWLNSGANVLTF. CDR3 nucleotide sequence: TGTGCCAGCAGCTTTTGGTCAGGGCCTTGGCTGAACTCTGGGGCCAACGTCCTGACTTTC. The full variable domain, rest sourced from reference TRBV11-3 and TRBJ2-6, is EAGVVQSPRYKIIEKKQPVAFWCNPISGHNTLYWYLQNLGQGPELLIRYENEEAVDDSQLPKDRFSAERLKGVDSTLKIQPAELGDSAVYLCASSFWSGPWLNSGANVLTFGAGSRLTVL.